A single TCR beta chain is shown here with its context. J lost 7 bases, V lost 3 bases, and 5 bases had no gene match. CDR1 is SGHRS and CDR2 is YFSETQ in the germline V gene. This CDR3 contains 14 residues. This entry belongs to a study of shared clonotypes between healthy human individuals. Naive-designated CD8 cells lacked CD45RO, were positively enriched for CCR7, and omitted terminally differentiated effector memory CD45RA+ cells. Original handling: Filtering differed for immunoSEQ, which gave only junction sequences without quality scores. Profiled with immunoSEQ multiplex PCR; TCRdb holds only in-frame clones, not every one. D and trimming were read from the DNA, whereas the V and J calls and clone size are those reported in that table. The sample lists around 650,000 clones, roughly 96% occurring once.

Input material: naive CD8+ T cells sorted from blood. This receptor was identified in a woman aged 25 to 39 in good health. The gene calls are TRBV5-1 and TRBJ1-2, with 11 bases identical to TRBD1. CDR3 loop: CASSWMGQGGGYTF. The CDR3 nucleotides read TGCGCCAGCAGCTGGATGGGACAGGGGGGTGGCTACACCTTC.